Listed here are 6 T cell receptor beta chains from one sample, sequenced in a study of T cell changes during pregnancy in multiple sclerosis (dated by TCRdb to the late 2010s). The method was the immunoSEQ multiplex PCR assay. TCRdb limited this immuneACCESS table to in-frame rearrangements with V and J called. A share of clones is missing; checked studies link under half to unresolved V genes, and the rest is unexplained. Within this sample are 40,000 to 50,000 clones, with more than 90% of them counted one time only. The top ten clones comprise 7% of the sample. The starting material was CD8+ T cells from peripheral blood mononuclear cells, obtained in the third trimester of pregnancy. The receptors originated from a female donor with multiple sclerosis, enrolled in a pregnancy study.

The V and J genes are TRBV10-3 and TRBJ2-2; weak D call: TRBD2 (5 bases). The V gene lost 4 bases and the J gene lost 5 bases, with 8 bases spanning the gap. The CDR3 totals 13 residues. Germline CDR1 reads ENHRY; CDR2 reads SYGVKD. The CDR3 spells CAISVTGTGELFF. The CDR3 bases are TGTGCCATCAGTGTTACGGGGACCGGGGAGCTGTTTTTT.

This chain links TRBV6-4 with TRBJ2-1; 10 nucleotides align to TRBD2. CDR3 length equals 15 residues. Looked up from germline, CDR1 is MRHNA and CDR2 is SNTAGT. The trim removed 2 bases at V and 8 bases at J, leaving 6 bases unmatched. The CDR3 protein is CASSDGLAGVDEQFF. The CDR3 bases are TGTGCCAGCAGTGACGGGCTAGCGGGGGTTGATGAGCAGTTCTTC.

This chain uses TRBV9 with TRBJ2-3; D may be TRBD2 (5 bases). With 10 bases removed from V and 2 bases from J, the gap between germline ends came to 14 bases. Germline V gene sequence: CDR1 SGDLS, CDR2 YYNGEE. CDR3 length: 13 amino acids. CDR3: CAPRARDTDTQYF. In nucleotides, the CDR3 is TGTGCCCCGAGGGCCCGGGACACAGATACGCAGTATTTT.

This clone has more than one count but fewer than ten. The chain carries TRBV29-1 and TRBJ2-5; TRBD1 is a possible D gene (5 bases). Germline lookup yields CDR1 SQVTM and CDR2 ANQGSEA. V was clipped by 7 bases and J by 3 bases, with 9 bases between them. The CDR3 loop spans 11 amino acids. The CDR3 region is CSAKGEETQYF. DNA of the CDR3: TGCAGCGCGAAAGGGGAAGAGACCCAGTACTTC.

This rearrangement joins TRBV27 to TRBJ1-1, with TRBD1 identical over 7 bases. The CDR3 runs to 12 residues. Germline CDR1 reads MNHEY; CDR2 reads SMNVEV (reference sequence). V lost 6 bases to trimming and J lost 6 bases; unmatched junction nucleotides: 4. The CDR3 spells CASRNRGAEAFF. CDR3 nucleotide sequence: TGTGCCAGCAGAAACAGGGGCGCTGAAGCTTTCTTT.

The genes are TRBV13 and TRBJ1-2, with 7 positions matching TRBD1. The CDR3 sequence is 14 residues long. Germline V gives CDR1 PRHDT, CDR2 FYEKMQ (reference sequence). The junction had 7 bases not matched to a gene; V was cut back by 5 bases and J by 4 bases. The CDR3 DNA is TGTGCCAGCAGCCTGACAGGGAGCGGCTATGGCTACACCTTC. This sequence encodes CASSLTGSGYGYTF.